What follows are 26 T cell receptor beta chains derived from one specimen sequenced in a study of cytomegalovirus exposure and HLA in healthy donors. Both 60 Vbeta primers and 13 Jbeta primers went into the PCR. The table came from immunoSEQ multiplex PCR; TCRdb's copy has only in-frame clones and leaves some out. The table includes about 140,000 clones, around 73% detected once. The sample was PBMCs. The receptors derive from a woman aged 40 to 50 in good health and CMV-seronegative.

This clone was picked up a small number of times. CDR3 coding DNA: TGCGCCAGCAGGCCGGACAGGGGGCATGGCTACACCTTC. It encodes CASRPDRGHGYTF. The chain recombines TRBV5-1 with TRBJ1-2; TRBD1 aligns across 11 bases. Trimming cost V 5 bases and J 6 bases; bases outside gene matches: 3. Germline V lookup: CDR1 SGHRS, CDR2 YFSETQ. The CDR3 extends over 13 amino acids.

This clone was seen only a few times. V usage is TRBV2 and J usage is TRBJ2-7, with 12 bases aligning to TRBD2. Germline-derived CDR1 and CDR2 are SNHLY and FYNNEI. The V and J ends lost 7 bases and 0 bases, in that order; junction bases with no gene match: 4. The CDR3 spans 15 residues. CDR3: CASTMTSGGSYEQYF. Here the CDR3 DNA reads TGTGCCAGCACCATGACTAGCGGGGGCTCCTACGAGCAGTACTTC.

The chain joins TRBV11-2 to TRBJ2-7; TRBD1 agrees at 8 bases. CDR1 SGHAT and CDR2 FQNNGV come from the germline V gene. V lost 3 bases to trimming and J lost 3 bases; unmatched junction nucleotides: 1. The length of the CDR3 is 13 residues. The CDR3 spells CASSFGTGYEQYV. CDR3 coding DNA: TGTGCCAGCAGCTTCGGGACAGGCTACGAGCAGTACGTC.

V gene TRBV7-9 combines with J gene TRBJ1-1; TRBD1 matches 7 bases. With V trimmed by 6 bases and J by 7 bases, 11 bases remained unmatched. This CDR3 spans 14 amino acids. Per germline, CDR1 SEHNR and CDR2 FQNEAQ (reference sequence). In DNA form, the CDR3 reads TGTGCCAGCAGTCATAATAGGGGGCGGGATGAAGCTTTCTTT. Amino acids: CASSHNRGRDEAFF.

The chain combines TRBV5-1 with TRBJ2-5, with 7 nucleotides matching TRBD2. CDR3 length equals 15 residues. Germline V lookup: CDR1 SGHRS, CDR2 YFSETQ. The trim removed 5 bases at V and 2 bases at J, leaving 9 bases unmatched. DNA for the CDR3: TGCGCCAGCAGTTCAACGGGAGCGGGGCAAGAGACCCAGTACTTC. It is translated as CASSSTGAGQETQYF.

This clone turned up a few times. The V gene is TRBV7-3, the J gene TRBJ2-2, with 11 positions matching TRBD2. The CDR3 is made up of 16 amino acids. V shed 3 bases, J shed 1 base, and the junction held 1 base outside the gene matches. CDR1 SGHTA and CDR2 FQGTGA come from the germline V gene. For the CDR3, the DNA is TGTGCCAGCAGCTTGGGGACTAGCGGGAACACCGGGGAGCTGTTTTTT. It is translated as CASSLGTSGNTGELFF. The entire variable domain, with the rest obtained from reference TRBV7-3 and TRBJ2-2, is as follows: GAGVSQTPSNKVTEKGKYVELRCDPISGHTALYWYRQSLGQGPEFLIYFQGTGAADDSGLPNDRFFAVRPEGSVSTLKIQRTERGDSAVYLCASSLGTSGNTGELFFGEGSRLTVL.

The J gene is TRBJ2-5, the V gene TRBV18, with 8 bases aligning to TRBD1. The CDR3 length is 16 residues. The trim removed 2 bases at V and 4 bases at J, leaving 9 bases unmatched. Germline V CDR1 and CDR2: KGHSH, LQKENI. The DNA for the CDR3 is TGTGCCAGCTCACCAACGACAGGGGACGACGGAGAGACCCAGTACTTC. Protein: CASSPTTGDDGETQYF.

The chain carries TRBV4-1 and TRBJ2-3; 7 bases agree with TRBD1. Germline CDR1 and CDR2: MGHRA and YSYEKL. The CDR3 sequence is 16 residues long. The V and J ends lost 4 bases and 1 base, in that order; junction bases with no gene match: 8. This CDR3 is CASSRFTGAGTDTQYF. In nucleotides, the CDR3 is TGCGCCAGCAGCCGGTTCACAGGGGCAGGCACAGATACGCAGTATTTT.

This chain uses TRBV28 with TRBJ1-5; a weak D match, TRBD1 (6 bases). CDR1 and CDR2 from the germline V gene are MDHEN and SYDVKM. With 6 bases removed from V and 6 bases from J, the gap between germline ends came to 12 bases. The CDR3 has 13 amino acids. CDR3 coding DNA: TGTGCCAGCAGGTCACAGGGTTCTCAGCCCCAGCATTTT. Its protein is CASRSQGSQPQHF. The full variable domain, with the rest looked up from reference TRBV28 and TRBJ1-5, is DVKVTQSSRYLVKRTGEKVFLECVQDMDHENMFWYRQDPGLGLRLIYFSYDVKMKEKGDIPEGYSVSREKKERFSLILESASTNQTSMYLCASRSQGSQPQHFGDGTRLSIL.

The gene calls are TRBV6-6 and TRBJ2-3, with 8 positions matching TRBD1. The CDR3 runs 14 residues. V lost 5 bases, J lost 4 bases, and 5 bases stayed unmatched. From germline, CDR1 is MNHNY and CDR2 SVGAGI (reference sequence). DNA for the CDR3: TGTGCCAGCAGTCAGGACAGGGTGGCAGATACGCAGTATTTT. Translating gives CASSQDRVADTQYF.

V is TRBV6-6 and J is TRBJ1-2; the D is unclear. Germline loops: CDR1 MNHNY, CDR2 SVGAGI (reference sequence). V was cut by 7 bases and J by 6 bases, with 18 bases left in between. The CDR3 totals 14 residues. In nucleotides, the CDR3 is TGTGCCAGCACTCAAACCCTTAACTCGAATGGCTACACCTTC. This translates into CASTQTLNSNGYTF.

This clone came up a few times. The rearrangement joins TRBV6-5 to TRBJ1-6; possibly TRBD1 for D (5 bases). This CDR3 spans 14 amino acids. The V end was cut by 0 bases, the J end by 10 bases, with 10 bases between. The V gene's germline CDR1 is MNHEY and CDR2 SVGAGI. CDR3 amino acids: CASSYSSQGSPLHF. The CDR3 region has the DNA TGTGCCAGCAGTTACTCCTCGCAGGGCTCACCCCTCCACTTT.

The table lists this clone with a few counts. The rearrangement links TRBV27 to TRBJ2-7, with unresolved D. V shed 5 bases and J shed 2 bases, with 4 bases lying between them. The germline V gene has CDR1 MNHEY and CDR2 SMNVEV (reference sequence). This CDR3 region has 11 residues. CDR3 loop: CASSTAYEQYF. CDR3 sequence (DNA): TGTGCCAGCAGTACAGCCTACGAGCAGTACTTC.

The chain uses TRBV7-3 and TRBJ1-1, with D perhaps matching TRBD1 (6 bases). CDR1 is SGHTA, CDR2 FQGTGA, per germline. Trimming stripped 5 bases from V and 7 bases from J, with 35 bases between. This CDR3 has 20 residues. The CDR3, as DNA: TGTGCCAGCAGCCCCCTGAGGGCGATAAAAGGGACAACGAACGCTGGTGAAGCTTTCTTT. Encoded protein: CASSPLRAIKGTTNAGEAFF.

Only a few counts were recorded for this clone. DNA of the CDR3: TGTGCCAGCAGTGAGAGGTCCGGTGACTATGGCTACACCTTC. Protein product: CASSERSGDYGYTF. The chain recombines TRBV6-1 with TRBJ1-2; D not resolved. The V end lost 3 bases, the J end lost 3 bases, and 11 bases lay between the germline ends. The CDR3 extends over 14 amino acids. Germline assignment: CDR1 MNHNS and CDR2 SASEGT.

V is TRBV19 and J is TRBJ2-2; TRBD1 aligns across 9 bases. Trimming removed 7 bases from V and 5 bases from J; junction bases left unmatched: 5. Germline V gene lookup returns CDR1 LNHDA and CDR2 SQIVND (reference sequence). The CDR3 covers 14 residues. The CDR3 DNA follows: TGTGCCAGTAAGACAGGGGGAAGGACCGGGGAGCTGTTTTTT. As protein: CASKTGGRTGELFF. Full variable domain (missing parts from reference TRBV19 and TRBJ2-2): DGGITQSPKYLFRKEGQNVTLSCEQNLNHDAMYWYRQDPGQGLRLIYYSQIVNDFQKGDIAEGYSVSREKKESFPLTVTSAQKNPTAFYLCASKTGGRTGELFFGEGSRLTVL.

V and J are TRBV5-1 and TRBJ2-3; 9 bases are a match to TRBD2. The CDR3 has 16 amino acids. Looked up from germline, CDR1 is SGHRS and CDR2 is YFSETQ. With V trimmed by 0 bases and J by 1 base, 3 bases remained unmatched. The CDR3 spells CASSLVVAGGTDTQYF. CDR3 in DNA: TGCGCCAGCAGCTTGGTAGTAGCGGGGGGCACAGATACGCAGTATTTT.

This chain uses TRBV2 with TRBJ1-2; D perhaps matches TRBD1 (6 bases). There are 14 residues in the CDR3. V was pared by 2 bases and J by 8 bases, with 15 bases between. CDR1 is SNHLY, CDR2 FYNNEI, per germline. Written as DNA, the CDR3 is TGTGCCAGCAGTGAACTGAATGCGGGGGGCGGCTACACCTTC. Translating gives CASSELNAGGGYTF.

V usage is TRBV6-1 and J usage is TRBJ1-5, with D possibly matching TRBD1 (5 bases). CDR1 is MNHNS and CDR2 is SASEGT in the germline V gene. The CDR3 is made up of 16 amino acids. V lost 1 base and J lost 2, with 12 bases in between. Here the CDR3 DNA reads TGTGCCAGCAGTGAAGGGGACGCGGGGGGCAATCAGCCCCAGCATTTT. Protein product: CASSEGDAGGNQPQHF.

V is TRBV15 and J is TRBJ1-2; 10 nucleotides align to TRBD1. The CDR3 runs to 16 residues. The trim removed 0 bases at V and 8 bases at J, leaving 9 bases unmatched. Germline values: CDR1 LNHNV, CDR2 YYDKDF (reference sequence). The CDR3 sequence is CATSRDSSGQGVGYTF. DNA for the CDR3: TGTGCCACCAGCAGAGACTCTTCTGGACAGGGGGTCGGCTACACCTTC.

On this clone itself: Other DNA sequences in this sample translate to the same CDR3. This chain joins TRBV7-9 and TRBJ2-7; 7 positions match TRBD1. Germline CDR1 is SEHNR and CDR2 is FQNEAQ (reference sequence). This CDR3 has 14 amino acids. V dropped 1 base and J dropped 2; count of bases not matched to a gene: 2. CDR3 DNA sequence: TGTGCCAGCAGCTTAGGACAGGGCGCCTACGAGCAGTACTTC. It encodes CASSLGQGAYEQYF.

V and J are TRBV7-2 and TRBJ1-1, with D tentatively TRBD1 (5 bases). Germline CDR1 is SGHTA and CDR2 is FQGNSA. V was pared by 6 bases and J by 0 bases, with 14 bases between. The CDR3 is 15 amino acids. CDR3 coding DNA: TGTGCCAGCAGGTACTCGGGACTCATGAACACTGAAGCTTTCTTT. Translated, it gives CASRYSGLMNTEAFF.

V gene TRBV13 combines with J gene TRBJ1-1; D is undetermined. The CDR3 extends over 13 amino acids. Trimming shortened V by 6 bases and J by 10 bases, and 18 bases separated the two germline ends. Per the germline V gene, CDR1 is PRHDT and CDR2 is FYEKMQ (reference sequence). The DNA for the CDR3 is TGTGCCAGCAGTGAAGGCCTCGTGGCGGGAGCTTTCTTT. It translates to CASSEGLVAGAFF.

The chain recombines TRBV5-1 with TRBJ1-5; D is possibly TRBD1 (6 bases). V shed 4 bases and J shed 2 bases, with 10 bases lying between them. The CDR3 consists of 14 residues. CDR1 SGHRS and CDR2 YFSETQ come from the germline V gene. Here the CDR3 DNA reads TGCGCCAGCAGCCCAGGGGCGGGCAATCAGCCCCAGCATTTT. Translated, it gives CASSPGAGNQPQHF.

The rearrangement uses TRBV7-3 and TRBJ2-1; TRBD2 matches at 12 bases. The CDR3 spans 15 residues. V was clipped by 5 bases and J by 4 bases; unmatched bases: 3. Germline V lookup: CDR1 SGHTA, CDR2 FQGTGA. CDR3 sequence reads: CASSLAGGPYNEQFF. CDR3 DNA: TGTGCCAGCAGCCTAGCGGGGGGGCCATACAATGAGCAGTTCTTC.

V usage is TRBV5-6 and J usage is TRBJ1-4; 9 nucleotides line up with TRBD1. CDR3 size: 17 residues. The V gene end was trimmed by 4 bases and the J gene end by 4 bases; junction bases not matched to a gene: 11. The V gene's germline CDR1 is SGHDT and CDR2 YYEEEE. The CDR3 reads CASSRTGDPTFNEKLFF. DNA for the CDR3: TGTGCCAGCAGCCGGACAGGGGACCCCACCTTTAATGAAAAACTGTTTTTT.